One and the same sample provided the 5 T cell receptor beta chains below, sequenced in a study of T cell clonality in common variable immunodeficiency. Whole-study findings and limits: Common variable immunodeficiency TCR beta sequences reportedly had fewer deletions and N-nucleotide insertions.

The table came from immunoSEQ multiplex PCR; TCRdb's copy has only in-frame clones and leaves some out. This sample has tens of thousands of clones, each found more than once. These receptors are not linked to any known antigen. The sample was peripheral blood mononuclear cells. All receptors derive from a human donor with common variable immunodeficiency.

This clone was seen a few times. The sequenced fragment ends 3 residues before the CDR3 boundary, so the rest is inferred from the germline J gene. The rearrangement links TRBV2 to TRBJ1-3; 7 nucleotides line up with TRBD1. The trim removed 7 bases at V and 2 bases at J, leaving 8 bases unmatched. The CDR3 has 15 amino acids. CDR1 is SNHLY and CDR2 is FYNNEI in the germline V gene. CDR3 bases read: TGTGCCAGCAACATCGACAGGGCCCCTGGAAACACC. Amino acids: CASNIDRAPGNT. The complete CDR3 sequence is CASNIDRAPGNTIYF.

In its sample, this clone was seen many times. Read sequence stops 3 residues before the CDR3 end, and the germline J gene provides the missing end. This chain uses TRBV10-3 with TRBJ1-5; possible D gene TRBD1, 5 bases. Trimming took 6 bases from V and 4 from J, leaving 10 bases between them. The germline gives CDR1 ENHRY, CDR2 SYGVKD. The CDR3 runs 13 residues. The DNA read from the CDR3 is TGTGCCATCAGCGGGGACTGGAATCAGCCC. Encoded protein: CAISGDWNQP. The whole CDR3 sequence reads CAISGDWNQPQHF.

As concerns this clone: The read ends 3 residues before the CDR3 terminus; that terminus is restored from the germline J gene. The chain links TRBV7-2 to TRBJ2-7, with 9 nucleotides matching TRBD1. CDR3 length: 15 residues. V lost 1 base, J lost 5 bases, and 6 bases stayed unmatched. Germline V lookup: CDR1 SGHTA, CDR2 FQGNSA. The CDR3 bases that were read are TGTGCCAGCAGCTTAGTTGGGGACAGGGTGGACGAG. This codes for CASSLVGDRVDE. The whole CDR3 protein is CASSLVGDRVDEQYF.

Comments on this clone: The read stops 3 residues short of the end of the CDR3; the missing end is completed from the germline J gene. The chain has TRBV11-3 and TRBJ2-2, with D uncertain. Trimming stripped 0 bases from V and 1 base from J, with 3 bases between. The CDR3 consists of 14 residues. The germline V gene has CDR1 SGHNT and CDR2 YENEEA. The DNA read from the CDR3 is TGTGCCAGCAGCTTAGATCTGAACACCGGGGAG. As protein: CASSLDLNTGE. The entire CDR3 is CASSLDLNTGELFF.

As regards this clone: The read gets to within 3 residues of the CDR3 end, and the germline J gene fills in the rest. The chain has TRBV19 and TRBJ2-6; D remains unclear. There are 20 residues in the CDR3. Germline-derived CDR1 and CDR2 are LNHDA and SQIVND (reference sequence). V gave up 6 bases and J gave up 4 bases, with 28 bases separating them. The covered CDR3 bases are TGTGCCAGTAGCCGGCTTGATCGGCAGGCGATCTCTGCCGGGGCCAACGTC. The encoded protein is CASSRLDRQAISAGANV. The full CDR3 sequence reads CASSRLDRQAISAGANVLTF. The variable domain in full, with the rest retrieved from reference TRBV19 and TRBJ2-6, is DGGITQSPKYLFRKEGQNVTLSCEQNLNHDAMYWYRQDPGQGLRLIYYSQIVNDFQKGDIAEGYSVSREKKESFPLTVTSAQKNPTAFYLCASSRLDRQAISAGANVLTFGAGSRLTVL.